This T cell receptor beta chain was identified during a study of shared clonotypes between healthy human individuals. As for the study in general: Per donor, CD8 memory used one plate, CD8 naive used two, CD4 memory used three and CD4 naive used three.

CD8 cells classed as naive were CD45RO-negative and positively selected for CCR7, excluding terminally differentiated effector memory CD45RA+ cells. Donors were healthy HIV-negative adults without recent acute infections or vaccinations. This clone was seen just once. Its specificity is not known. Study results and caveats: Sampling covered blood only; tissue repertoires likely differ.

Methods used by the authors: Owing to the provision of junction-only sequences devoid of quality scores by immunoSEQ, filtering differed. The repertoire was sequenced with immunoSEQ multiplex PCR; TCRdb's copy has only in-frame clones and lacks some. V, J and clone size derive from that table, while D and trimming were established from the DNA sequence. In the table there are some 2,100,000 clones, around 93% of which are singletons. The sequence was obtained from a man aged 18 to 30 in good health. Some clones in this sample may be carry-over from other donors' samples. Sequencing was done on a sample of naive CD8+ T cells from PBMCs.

The CDR3 spells CASSPGSAKNIQYF. The CDR3 bases are TGTGCCAGCTCCCCTGGGTCAGCCAAAAACATTCAGTACTTC. This chain connects TRBV27 to TRBJ2-4; no clear D gene. Trimming removed 8 bases from V and 0 bases from J, with 11 bases in between. Per the germline V gene, CDR1 is MNHEY and CDR2 is SMNVEV (reference sequence). This CDR3 region has 14 residues.